This T cell receptor (beta chain) was profiled in a study of regulatory T cells in long-lasting Graves disease. Study results and caveats: Newly diagnosed disease favored TRBV20-1 and TRBJ2-1 over persistent disease. Clonotypes that were public and shared totalled approximately 2,800 in persistent patients versus 750 to 1,000 in new patients.

Time point of the sample: persistent/refractory GD, antithyroid drugs over 5 years with positive TRAb. The TCR library used RNA extracted from PBMCs. With regard to this clonotype: Its antigen is unidentified.

According to the study, TCR beta libraries were built with iRepertoire HTBI primers and CDR3-region Arm-PCR. TCRdb re-analysed the multiplex PCR reads in MiXCR, keeping a single row per CDR3 protein. This table holds roughly 700,000 distinct CDR3 sequences, about 32% found once. From germline, CDR1 is LGHDT and CDR2 YNNKEL (reference sequence). The germline V and J ends were trimmed by 0 bases and 5 bases, with 10 bases remaining between them. The CDR3 runs to 14 residues. The sequence derives from a female donor with Graves disease. The specimen was peripheral blood mononuclear cells (PBMCs), collected when the disease was refractory, from a patient treated with antithyroid drugs. The chain links TRBV3-1 to TRBJ1-2; TRBD1 might be the D (5 bases). The CDR3 here is CASSQDREGYGYTF. CDR3 coding DNA: TGTGCCAGCAGCCAAGATCGGGAGGGGTATGGCTACACCTTC.